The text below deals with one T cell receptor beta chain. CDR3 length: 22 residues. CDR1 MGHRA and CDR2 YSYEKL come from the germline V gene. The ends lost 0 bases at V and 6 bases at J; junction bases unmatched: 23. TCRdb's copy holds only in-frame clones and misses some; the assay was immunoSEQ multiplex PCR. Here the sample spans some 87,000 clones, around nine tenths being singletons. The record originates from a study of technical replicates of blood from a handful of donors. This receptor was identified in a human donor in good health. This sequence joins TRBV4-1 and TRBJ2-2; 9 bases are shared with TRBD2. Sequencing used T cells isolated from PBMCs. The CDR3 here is CASSQEAVNYGGRAIRPGELFF. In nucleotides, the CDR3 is TGCGCCAGCAGCCAAGAGGCCGTGAATTACGGCGGGAGGGCCATCCGACCCGGGGAGCTGTTTTTT.